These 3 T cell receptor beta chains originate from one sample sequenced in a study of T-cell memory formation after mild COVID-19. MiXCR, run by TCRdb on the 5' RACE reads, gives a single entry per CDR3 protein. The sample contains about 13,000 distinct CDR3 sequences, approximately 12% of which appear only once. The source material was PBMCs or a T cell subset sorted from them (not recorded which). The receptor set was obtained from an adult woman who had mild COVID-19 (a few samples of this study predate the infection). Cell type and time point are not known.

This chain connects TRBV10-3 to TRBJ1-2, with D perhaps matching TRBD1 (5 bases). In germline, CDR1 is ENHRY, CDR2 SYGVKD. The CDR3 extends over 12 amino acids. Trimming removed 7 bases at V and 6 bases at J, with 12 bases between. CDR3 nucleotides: TGTGCCATCAATCAGGGTCGTGATGGCTACACCTTC. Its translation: CAINQGRDGYTF.

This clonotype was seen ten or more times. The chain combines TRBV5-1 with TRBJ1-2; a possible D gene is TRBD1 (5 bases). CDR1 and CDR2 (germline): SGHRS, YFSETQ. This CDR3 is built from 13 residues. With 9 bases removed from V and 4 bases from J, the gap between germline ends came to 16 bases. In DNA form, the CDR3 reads TGCGCCAAGATCCCCCGACAGATCTATGGCTACACCTTC. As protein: CAKIPRQIYGYTF. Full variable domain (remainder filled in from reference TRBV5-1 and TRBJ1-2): KAGVTQTPRYLIKTRGQQVTLSCSPISGHRSVSWYQQTPGQGLQFLFEYFSETQRNKGNFPGRFSGRQFSNSRSEMNVSTLELGDSALYLCAKIPRQIYGYTFGSGTRLTVV.

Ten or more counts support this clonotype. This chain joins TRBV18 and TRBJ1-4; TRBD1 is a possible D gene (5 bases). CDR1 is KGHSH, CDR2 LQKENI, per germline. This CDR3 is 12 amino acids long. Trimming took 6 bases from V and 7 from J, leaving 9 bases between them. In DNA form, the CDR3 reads TGTGCCAGCTCTCAGGGACCTGAAAAACTGTTTTTT. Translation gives CASSQGPEKLFF.